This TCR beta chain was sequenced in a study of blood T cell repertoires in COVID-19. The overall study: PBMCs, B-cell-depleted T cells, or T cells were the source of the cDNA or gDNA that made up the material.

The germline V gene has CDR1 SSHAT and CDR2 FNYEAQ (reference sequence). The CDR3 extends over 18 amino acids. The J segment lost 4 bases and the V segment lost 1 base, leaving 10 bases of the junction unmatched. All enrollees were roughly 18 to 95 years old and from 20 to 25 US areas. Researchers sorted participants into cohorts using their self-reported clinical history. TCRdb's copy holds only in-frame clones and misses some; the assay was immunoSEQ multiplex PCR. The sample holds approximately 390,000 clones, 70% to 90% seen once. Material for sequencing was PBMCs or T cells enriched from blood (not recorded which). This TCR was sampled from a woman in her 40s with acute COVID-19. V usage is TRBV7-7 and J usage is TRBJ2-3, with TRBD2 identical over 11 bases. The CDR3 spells CASSLGRFVAGGSDTQYF. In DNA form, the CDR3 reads TGTGCCAGCAGCTTAGGTCGGTTCGTAGCGGGGGGGTCAGATACGCAGTATTTT. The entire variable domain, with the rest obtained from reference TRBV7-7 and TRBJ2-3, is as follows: GAGVSQSPRYKVTKRGQDVTLRCDPISSHATLYWYQQALGQGPEFLTYFNYEAQPDKSGLPSDRFSAERPEGSISTLTIQRTEQRDSAMYRCASSLGRFVAGGSDTQYFGPGTRLTVL.